This T cell receptor (beta chain) was found in a study of siplizumab effects on memory and regulatory T cells. Study-wide results and caveats: Proof of suppressive function in proliferating Tregs from siplizumab cultures was not established. About 80-96% of proliferating CD4+ or CD8+ clones had no assignable naive or memory phenotype. Unstimulated subsets were the mapping target of only a minor fraction of alloreactive clones.

CDR3 length: 14 amino acids. Per the germline V gene, CDR1 is GTSNPN and CDR2 is SVGIG (reference sequence). The ends lost 4 bases at V and 1 base at J; junction bases unmatched: 2. Approximately 10^5 TCR templates underwent assay in every sample. The assay was immunoSEQ multiplex PCR, and TCRdb's table has in-frame clones only and misses some. Counted here are about 110,000 clones, roughly 91% occurring once; the ten biggest clones make up 0.32%. As to this clone: Its antigen remains unidentified.

This TCR was sampled from a human donor in good health. The J gene is TRBJ2-2, the V gene TRBV30, with TRBD2 identical over 8 bases. Sequencing used CD4+ T cells sorted from blood. The CDR3 reads CAWMSGGNTGELFF. The CDR3 nucleotides read TGTGCCTGGATGAGCGGGGGGAACACCGGGGAGCTGTTTTTT. Based on the CDR3 plus reference TRBV30 and TRBJ2-2, the full variable domain is SQTIHQWPATLVQPVGSPLSLECTVEGTSNPNLYWYRQAAGRGLQLLFYSVGIGQISSEVPQNLSASRPQDRQFILSSKKLLLSDSGFYLCAWMSGGNTGELFFGEGSRLTVL.